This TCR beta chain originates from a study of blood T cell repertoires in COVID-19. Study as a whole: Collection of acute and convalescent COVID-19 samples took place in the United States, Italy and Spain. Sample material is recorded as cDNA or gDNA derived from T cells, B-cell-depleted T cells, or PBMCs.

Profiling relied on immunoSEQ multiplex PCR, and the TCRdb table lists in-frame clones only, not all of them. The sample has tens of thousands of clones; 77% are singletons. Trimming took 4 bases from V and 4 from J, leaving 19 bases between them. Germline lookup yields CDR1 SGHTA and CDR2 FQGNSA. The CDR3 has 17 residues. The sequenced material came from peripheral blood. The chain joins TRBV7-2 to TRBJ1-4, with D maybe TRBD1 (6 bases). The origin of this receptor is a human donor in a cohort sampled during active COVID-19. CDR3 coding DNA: TGTGCCAGCAGCTCCCCCAGAGGGGGGGCGAGTAATGAAAAACTGTTTTTT. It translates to CASSSPRGGASNEKLFF.